This paragraph reports one TCR beta chain. What it binds is unknown. TCRdb's copy holds only in-frame clones and misses some; the assay was immunoSEQ multiplex PCR. The sample contains roughly 2,500,000 clones, 80% to 95% of which appear only once. This specimen belongs to a study of shared clonotypes between healthy human individuals. The V and J ends lost 3 bases and 1 base respectively, with 9 bases between them. The CDR3 sequence is 14 residues long. Germline-derived CDR1 and CDR2 are LNHDA and SQIVND (reference sequence). Study-wide findings and caveats: Naive CD4 clonotype sharing across a handful of donors was about 5%. Non-shared clonotypes showed lower generation probabilities than clonotypes common to all four donors.

Nashville, Tennessee was home to all donors, each a Caucasian adult. CD4+ cells yielded CD45RA+ naive and CD45RA-negative memory subsets. The receptor was derived from a young man in good health. Some clones in this sample may be carry-over from other donors' samples. The specimen was naive CD4+ T cells from PBMCs. The subset here: CD45RA+ positively selected. This chain joins TRBV19 and TRBJ1-1, with D uncertain. Here the CDR3 DNA reads TGTGCCAGTAGTATTCTACAGTCGAACACTGAAGCTTTCTTT. Its translation is CASSILQSNTEAFF.